The sequence of this T cell receptor (beta chain) was determined in a study of shared T cell receptors in the human thymus. This CDR3 is 17 amino acids long. Germline V gene lookup returns CDR1 SGHTA and CDR2 FQGNSA. Trimming cost V 4 bases and J 2 bases, with 20 bases left between them. Method: immunoSEQ multiplex PCR; TCRdb's copy keeps in-frame clones and lacks some. This table has more than 550,000 clones, around 85% appearing once. This same sample was also taken into another study, of human thymus T cells. That report adds: Resections obtained during corrective heart surgery supplied the thymus tissue.

V gene TRBV7-2 combines with J gene TRBJ1-1; a possible D gene is TRBD1 (5 bases). This clonotype was sampled from a girl under three years old with a congenital heart defect. The sequenced material came from thymocytes. The chain's CDR3 is CASSSPAVRVRNTEAFF. CDR3 sequence (DNA): TGTGCCAGCAGCTCCCCGGCGGTCAGGGTGAGAAACACTGAAGCTTTCTTT.